These 12 T cell receptor beta chains were sequenced from one sample in a study of blood T cell repertoires in COVID-19. Repertoires were generated with immunoSEQ multiplex PCR, while TCRdb's copy carries only in-frame clones and drops some. The table lists 60,000 to 75,000 clones, roughly 80% of them singletons, with more than 9.5% in the top ten. Input material: peripheral blood. These receptor sequences come from a woman of 80 years or more with acute or convalescent COVID-19.

This clone was picked up one time. The chain is built from TRBV5-1 and TRBJ1-1; D gene ambiguous. This CDR3 is built from 14 residues. The ends were cut back, 6 bases at V and 1 base at J, with 13 bases in the middle. Looked up from germline, CDR1 is SGHRS and CDR2 is YFSETQ. CDR3 region: CASTEREANTEAFF. For the CDR3, the DNA is TGCGCCAGCACGGAGCGAGAAGCGAACACTGAAGCTTTCTTT.

The V gene is TRBV28, the J gene TRBJ1-4; 7 nucleotides line up with TRBD1. The ends lost 5 bases at V and 4 bases at J; junction bases unmatched: 7. Germline V CDR1 and CDR2: MDHEN, SYDVKM. This CDR3 spans 15 amino acids. CDR3 loop: CASSPRGQINEKLFF. DNA of the CDR3: TGTGCCAGCAGTCCCCGGGGACAGATTAATGAAAAACTGTTTTTT. Using reference TRBV28 and TRBJ1-4 for the parts outside the CDR3, the full variable domain is DVKVTQSSRYLVKRTGEKVFLECVQDMDHENMFWYRQDPGLGLRLIYFSYDVKMKEKGDIPEGYSVSREKKERFSLILESASTNQTSMYLCASSPRGQINEKLFFGSGTQLSVL.

V usage is TRBV11-2 and J usage is TRBJ2-2, with 10 positions matching TRBD2. This CDR3 region has 18 residues. V was pared by 5 bases and J by 5 bases, with 14 bases of the junction left unmatched. Germline V gene lookup returns CDR1 SGHAT and CDR2 FQNNGV. CDR3 in amino acids: CASSPTLLSGGATGELFF. Here the CDR3 DNA reads TGTGCCAGCAGCCCAACGCTCCTGAGCGGGGGGGCAACCGGGGAGCTGTTTTTT. The full variable domain, its missing parts supplied by reference TRBV11-2 and TRBJ2-2, is EAGVAQSPRYKIIEKRQSVAFWCNPISGHATLYWYQQILGQGPKLLIQFQNNGVVDDSQLPKDRFSAERLKGVDSTLKIQPAKLEDSAVYLCASSPTLLSGGATGELFFGEGSRLTVL.

The chain combines TRBV5-4 with TRBJ1-2; 7 nucleotides match TRBD1. This CDR3 region has 14 residues. The trim removed 3 bases at V and 0 bases at J, leaving 2 bases unmatched. Germline lookup yields CDR1 SGHNT and CDR2 YYREEE (reference sequence). CDR3 residues: CASSWDSSNYGYTF. The CDR3 nucleotides read TGTGCCAGCAGCTGGGACAGTTCTAACTATGGCTACACCTTC.

This chain connects TRBV6-5 to TRBJ1-1, with D hard to call. The CDR3 is 14 residues long. Germline V lookup: CDR1 MNHEY, CDR2 SVGAGI. Trimming removed 7 bases at V and 11 bases at J, with 23 bases between. In nucleotides, the CDR3 is TGTGCCAGCACGACTCCGGGCCGAAGCGGCCGTGCTTTCTTT. It translates to CASTTPGRSGRAFF.

The rearrangement uses TRBV3-1 (or the pseudogene TRBV3-2) and TRBJ2-5; D is perhaps TRBD2 (6 bases). Germline V gene sequence: CDR1 LGHDT, CDR2 YNNKEL (reference sequence). With 5 bases removed from V and 5 bases from J, the gap between germline ends came to 21 bases. The CDR3 spans 16 residues. The CDR3 nucleotides read TGTGCCAGCAGCTTCCTCCGGCCACTAGCTTCGGAGACCCAGTACTTC. The encoded protein is CASSFLRPLASETQYF.

The CDR3, as DNA: TGTGCCAGCAGCCAAGGGAGCCCCGAGCAGTACTTC. Translation gives CASSQGSPEQYF. The chain links TRBV3-1 (or the pseudogene TRBV3-2) to TRBJ2-7; the D is unclear. Trimming removed 1 base from V and 6 bases from J, with 7 bases in between. From germline, CDR1 is LGHDT and CDR2 YNNKEL (reference sequence). This CDR3 region has 12 residues.

In its sample, this clone was seen once. The V gene is TRBV19, the J gene TRBJ1-1; TRBD1 matches 7 bases. The V segment lost 4 bases and the J segment 2 bases; nucleotides outside the gene matches: 7. This CDR3 is built from 15 residues. CDR1 and CDR2 from the germline V gene are LNHDA and SQIVND (reference sequence). CDR3 coding DNA: TGTGCCAGTAGTAGAGGACAGGACAAAAACACTGAAGCTTTCTTT. Its translation: CASSRGQDKNTEAFF.

This chain joins TRBV12-3 or TRBV12-4 and TRBJ2-5, with D perhaps matching TRBD2 (6 bases). The CDR3 length is 13 residues. The ends were cut back, 6 bases at V and 5 bases at J, with 13 bases in the middle. The CDR3 is CASRLGGRETQYF. The CDR3 DNA is TGTGCCAGCAGATTGGGGGGACGCGAGACCCAGTACTTC.

Comments on this clone: Mismatch with germline at one junction end may stem from a read error. This sequence joins TRBV18 and TRBJ2-1; 14 bases align to TRBD2. There are 15 residues in the CDR3. Germline loops: CDR1 KGHSH, CDR2 LQKENI. This chain's CDR3 is CASLPLGTSGSEQFF. CDR3 bases: TGTGCCAGCTTACCACTTGGGACTAGCGGGAGTGAGCAGTTCTTC.

The V gene is TRBV7-9, the J gene TRBJ2-1; 13 bases are shared with TRBD2. Germline lookup yields CDR1 SEHNR and CDR2 FQNEAQ (reference sequence). The CDR3 contains 17 residues. V was clipped by 2 bases and J by 4 bases; unmatched bases: 5. For the CDR3, the DNA is TGTGCCAGCAGCTTAACCACTAGCGGGGGGGTTTACAATGAGCAGTTCTTC. It encodes CASSLTTSGGVYNEQFF.

CDR3 bases: TGTGCCAGTACCCTAGGGGTGTCTTCCTCTGGAAACACCATATATTTT. Translating it yields CASTLGVSSSGNTIYF. This chain joins TRBV19 and TRBJ1-3; possible D gene TRBD1, 5 bases. Per germline, CDR1 LNHDA and CDR2 SQIVND (reference sequence). Trimming cost V 7 bases and J 0 bases, with 16 bases left between them. The length of the CDR3 is 16 residues.